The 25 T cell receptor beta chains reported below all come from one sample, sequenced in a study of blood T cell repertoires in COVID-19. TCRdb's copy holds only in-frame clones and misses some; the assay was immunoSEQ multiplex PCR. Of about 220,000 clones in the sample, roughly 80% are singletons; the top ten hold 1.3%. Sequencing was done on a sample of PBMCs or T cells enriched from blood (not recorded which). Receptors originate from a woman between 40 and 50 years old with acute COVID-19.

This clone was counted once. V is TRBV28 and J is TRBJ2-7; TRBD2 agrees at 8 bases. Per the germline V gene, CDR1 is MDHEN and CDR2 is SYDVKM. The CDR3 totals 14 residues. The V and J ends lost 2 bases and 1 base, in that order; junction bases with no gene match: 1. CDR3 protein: CASSLRGGSYEQYF. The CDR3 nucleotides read TGTGCCAGCAGTTTACGGGGGGGGTCCTACGAGCAGTACTTC.

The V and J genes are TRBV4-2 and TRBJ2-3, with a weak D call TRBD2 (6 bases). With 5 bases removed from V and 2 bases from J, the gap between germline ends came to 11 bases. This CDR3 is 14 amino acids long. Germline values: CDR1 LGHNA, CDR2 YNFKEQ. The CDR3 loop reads CASSYGSDTDTQYF. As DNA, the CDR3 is TGTGCCAGCAGCTACGGGAGCGACACAGATACGCAGTATTTT.

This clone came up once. The chain's CDR3 is CASSFTGFYSVNTEAFF. DNA of the CDR3: TGTGCCAGCAGTTTCACAGGGTTTTATAGTGTGAACACTGAAGCTTTCTTT. The V and J genes are TRBV27 and TRBJ1-1, with a possible D match to TRBD1 (6 bases). Deletions cut 3 bases from V and 0 bases from J, with 17 bases between. The CDR3 length is 17 residues. Germline V gene data show CDR1 as MNHEY and CDR2 as SMNVEV (reference sequence).

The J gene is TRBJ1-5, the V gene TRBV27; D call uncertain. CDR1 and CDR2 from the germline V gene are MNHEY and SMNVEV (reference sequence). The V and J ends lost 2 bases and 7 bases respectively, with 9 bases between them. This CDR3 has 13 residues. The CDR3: CASSLVRGQPQHF. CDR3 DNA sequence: TGTGCCAGCAGTTTAGTTAGAGGACAGCCCCAGCATTTT.

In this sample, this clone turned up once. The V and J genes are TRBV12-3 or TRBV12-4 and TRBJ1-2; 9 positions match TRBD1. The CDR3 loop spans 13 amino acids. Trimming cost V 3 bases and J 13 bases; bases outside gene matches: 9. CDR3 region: CASSFRQGVPGTF. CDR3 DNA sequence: TGTGCCAGCAGTTTTCGACAGGGGGTGCCGGGCACCTTC.

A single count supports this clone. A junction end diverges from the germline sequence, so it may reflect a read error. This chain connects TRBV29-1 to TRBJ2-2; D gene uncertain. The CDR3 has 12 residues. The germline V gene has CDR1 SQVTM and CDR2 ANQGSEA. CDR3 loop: CSADINSGELFF. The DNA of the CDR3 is TGCAGCGCCGACATAAACAGCGGGGAGCTGTTTTTT.

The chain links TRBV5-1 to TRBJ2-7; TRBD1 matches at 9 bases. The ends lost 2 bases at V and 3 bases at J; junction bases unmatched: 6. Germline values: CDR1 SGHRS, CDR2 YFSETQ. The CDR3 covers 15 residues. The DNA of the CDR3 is TGCGCCAGCAGCTTACAACCGGGACAGGGCTACGAGCAGTACTTC. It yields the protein CASSLQPGQGYEQYF.

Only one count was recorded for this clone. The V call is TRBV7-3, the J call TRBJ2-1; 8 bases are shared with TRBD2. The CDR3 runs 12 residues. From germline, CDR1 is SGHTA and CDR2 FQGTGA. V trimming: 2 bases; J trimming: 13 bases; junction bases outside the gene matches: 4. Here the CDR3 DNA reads TGTGCCAGCAGCTTAGAGGGGACTAGACAGTTCTTC. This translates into CASSLEGTRQFF.

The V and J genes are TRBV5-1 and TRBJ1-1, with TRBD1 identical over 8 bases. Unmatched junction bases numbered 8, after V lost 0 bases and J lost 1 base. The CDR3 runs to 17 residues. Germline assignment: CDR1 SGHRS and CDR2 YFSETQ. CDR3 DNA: TGCGCCAGCAGCTTGGAGCCCCTTGGACAGGGGAACACTGAAGCTTTCTTT. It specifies CASSLEPLGQGNTEAFF.

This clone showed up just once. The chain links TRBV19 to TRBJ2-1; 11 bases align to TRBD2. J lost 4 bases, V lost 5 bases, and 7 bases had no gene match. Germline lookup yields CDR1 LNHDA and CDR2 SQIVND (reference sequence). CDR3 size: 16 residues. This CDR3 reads CASSLASGGIYNEQFF. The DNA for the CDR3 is TGTGCCAGTAGTCTAGCTAGCGGGGGGATTTACAATGAGCAGTTCTTC.

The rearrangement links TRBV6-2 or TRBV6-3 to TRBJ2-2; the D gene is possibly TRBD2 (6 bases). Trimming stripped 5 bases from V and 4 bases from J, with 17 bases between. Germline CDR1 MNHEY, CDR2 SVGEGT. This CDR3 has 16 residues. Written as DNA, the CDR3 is TGTGCCAGCAGTCCCTGGGCGGGGAAGGGCACCGGGGAGCTGTTTTTT. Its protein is CASSPWAGKGTGELFF.

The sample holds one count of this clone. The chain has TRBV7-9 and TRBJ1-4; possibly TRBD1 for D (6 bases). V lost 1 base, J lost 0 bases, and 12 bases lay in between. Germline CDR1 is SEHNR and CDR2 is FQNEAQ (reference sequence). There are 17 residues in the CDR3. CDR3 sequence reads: CASSLELGAATNEKLFF. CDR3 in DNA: TGTGCCAGCAGCTTAGAACTGGGGGCGGCAACTAATGAAAAACTGTTTTTT.

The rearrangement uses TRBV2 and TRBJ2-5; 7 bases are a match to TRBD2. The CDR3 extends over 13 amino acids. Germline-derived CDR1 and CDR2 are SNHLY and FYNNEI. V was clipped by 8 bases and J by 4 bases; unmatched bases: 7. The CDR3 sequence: CASSAWEGETQYF. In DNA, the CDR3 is TGTGCCAGCTCTGCCTGGGAGGGAGAGACCCAGTACTTC.

CDR3 loop: CASSPWTSRVGETQYF. CDR3 nucleotides: TGTGCCAGCAGCCCGTGGACTAGTCGGGTCGGCGAGACCCAGTACTTC. The chain combines TRBV4-2 with TRBJ2-5, with 7 bases aligning to TRBD2. V was pared by 4 bases and J by 5 bases, with 13 bases of the junction left unmatched. Germline lookup yields CDR1 LGHNA and CDR2 YNFKEQ. The CDR3 sequence is 16 residues long.

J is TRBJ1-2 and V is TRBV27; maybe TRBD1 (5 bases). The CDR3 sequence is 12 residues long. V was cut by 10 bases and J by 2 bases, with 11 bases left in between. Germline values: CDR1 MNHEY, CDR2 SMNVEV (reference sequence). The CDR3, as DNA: TGTGCCACGGGAGGGGTCAACTATGGCTACACCTTC. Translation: CATGGVNYGYTF.

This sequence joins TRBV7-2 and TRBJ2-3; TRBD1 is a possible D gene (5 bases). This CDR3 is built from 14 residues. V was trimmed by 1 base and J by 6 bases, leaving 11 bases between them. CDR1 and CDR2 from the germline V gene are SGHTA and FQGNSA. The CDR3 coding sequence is TGTGCCAGCAGCTTAGTATGGGGCGCGGATACGCAGTATTTT. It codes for CASSLVWGADTQYF.

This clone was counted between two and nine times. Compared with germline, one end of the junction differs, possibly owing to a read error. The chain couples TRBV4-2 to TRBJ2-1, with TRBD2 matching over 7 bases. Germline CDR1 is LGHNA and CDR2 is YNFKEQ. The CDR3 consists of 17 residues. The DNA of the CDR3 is TGTGCCAGCAGCCAAGCGAGCGGGGCCGGGTCCTCCAATGAGCAGTTCTTC. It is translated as CASSQASGAGSSNEQFF.

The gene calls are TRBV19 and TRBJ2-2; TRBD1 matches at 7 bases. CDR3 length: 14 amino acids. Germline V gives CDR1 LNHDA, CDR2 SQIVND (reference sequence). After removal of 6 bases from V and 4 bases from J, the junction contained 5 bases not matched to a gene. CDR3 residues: CASRQGSFTGELFF. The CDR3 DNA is TGTGCCAGTAGACAGGGGTCATTCACCGGGGAGCTGTTTTTT.

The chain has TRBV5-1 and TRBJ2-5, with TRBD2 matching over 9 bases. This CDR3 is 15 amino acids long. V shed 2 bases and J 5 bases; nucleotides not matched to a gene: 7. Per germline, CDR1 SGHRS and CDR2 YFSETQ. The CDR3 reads CASSFSGGPGETQYF. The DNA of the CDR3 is TGCGCCAGCAGCTTTAGCGGGGGCCCTGGGGAGACCCAGTACTTC.

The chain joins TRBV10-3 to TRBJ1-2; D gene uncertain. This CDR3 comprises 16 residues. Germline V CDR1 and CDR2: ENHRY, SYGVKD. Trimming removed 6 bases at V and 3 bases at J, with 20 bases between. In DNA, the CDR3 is TGTGCCATCAGCGTCCAGAGGGAAACAAGTCACTATGGCTACACCTTC. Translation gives CAISVQRETSHYGYTF.

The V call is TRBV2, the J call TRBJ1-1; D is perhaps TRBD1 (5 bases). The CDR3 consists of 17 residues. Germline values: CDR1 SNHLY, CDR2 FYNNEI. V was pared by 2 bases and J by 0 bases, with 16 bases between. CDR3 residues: CASSEYGLGGMNTEAFF. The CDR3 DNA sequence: TGTGCCAGCAGTGAATACGGGCTGGGGGGAATGAACACTGAAGCTTTCTTT.

The CDR3 nucleotides are TGTGCCAGCTCGGGTATGAACTACGAGCAGTACTTC. Translation gives CASSGMNYEQYF. The V and J genes are TRBV3-1 (or the pseudogene TRBV3-2) and TRBJ2-7; D gene ambiguous. With 8 bases removed from V and 3 bases from J, the gap between germline ends came to 11 bases. The CDR3 extends over 12 amino acids. Germline V gene data show CDR1 as LGHDT and CDR2 as YNNKEL (reference sequence).

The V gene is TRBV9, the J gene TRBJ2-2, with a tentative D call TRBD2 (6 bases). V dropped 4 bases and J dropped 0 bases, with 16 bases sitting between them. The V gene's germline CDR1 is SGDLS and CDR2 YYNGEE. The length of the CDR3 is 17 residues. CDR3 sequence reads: CASSPDGRGANTGELFF. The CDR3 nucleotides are TGTGCCAGCAGCCCAGACGGGCGGGGCGCGAACACCGGGGAGCTGTTTTTT.

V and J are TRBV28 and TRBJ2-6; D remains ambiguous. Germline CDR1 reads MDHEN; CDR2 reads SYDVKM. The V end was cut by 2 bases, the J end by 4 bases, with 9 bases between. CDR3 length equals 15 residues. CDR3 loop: CASSLMALGANVLTF. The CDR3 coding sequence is TGTGCCAGCAGTTTAATGGCTCTCGGGGCCAACGTCCTGACTTTC.

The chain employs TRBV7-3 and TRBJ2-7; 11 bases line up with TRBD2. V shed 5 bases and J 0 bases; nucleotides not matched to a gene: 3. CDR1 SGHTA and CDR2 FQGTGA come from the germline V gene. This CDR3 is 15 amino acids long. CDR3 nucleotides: TGTGCCAGCAGCGTGACTAGCGGGAACTCCTACGAGCAGTACTTC. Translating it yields CASSVTSGNSYEQYF. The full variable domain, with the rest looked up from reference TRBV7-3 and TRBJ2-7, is GAGVSQTPSNKVTEKGKYVELRCDPISGHTALYWYRQSLGQGPEFLIYFQGTGAADDSGLPNDRFFAVRPEGSVSTLKIQRTERGDSAVYLCASSVTSGNSYEQYFGPGTRLTVT.